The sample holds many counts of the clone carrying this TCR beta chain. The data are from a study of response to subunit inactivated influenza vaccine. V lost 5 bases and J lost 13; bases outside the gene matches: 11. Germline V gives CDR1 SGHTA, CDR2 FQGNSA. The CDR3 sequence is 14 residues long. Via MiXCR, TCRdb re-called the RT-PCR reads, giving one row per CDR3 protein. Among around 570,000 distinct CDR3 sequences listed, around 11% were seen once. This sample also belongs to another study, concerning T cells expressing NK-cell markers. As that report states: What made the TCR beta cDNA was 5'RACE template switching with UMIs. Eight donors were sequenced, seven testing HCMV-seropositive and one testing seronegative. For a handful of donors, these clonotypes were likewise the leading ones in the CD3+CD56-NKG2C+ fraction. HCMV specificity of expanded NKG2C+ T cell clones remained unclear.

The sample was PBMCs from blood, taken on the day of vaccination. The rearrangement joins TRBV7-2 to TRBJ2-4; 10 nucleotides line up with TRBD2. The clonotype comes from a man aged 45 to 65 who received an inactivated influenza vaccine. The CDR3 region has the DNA TGTGCCAGCAGCGTTAGCGGGGGGCCGGGGGAACAGTACTTC. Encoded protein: CASSVSGGPGEQYF.